This TCR beta chain was observed in a study of a mutant IDH1 vaccine in newly diagnosed glioma. Study background: The study gave patients eight vaccinations in weeks 1, 3, 5, 7, 11, 15, 19, 23. Receipt of radiotherapy, temozolomide, or both preceded the study, and most received both.

The CDR3 has 16 amino acids. Germline loops: CDR1 SEHNR, CDR2 FQNEAQ (reference sequence). V was clipped by 2 bases and J by 3 bases; unmatched bases: 3. As to this clone: Its antigen is not known.

Method: immunoSEQ multiplex PCR; TCRdb's copy keeps in-frame clones and lacks some. In the table there are approximately 51,000 clones, approximately 78% of which are singletons. As for time point: week 5, during vaccination. Doses comprised 300 ug of mutant IDH1 20-mer peptide each, plus topical imiquimod. The V gene is TRBV7-9, the J gene TRBJ2-1, with 11 bases fitting TRBD2. The sequence was obtained from a woman aged 40 to 49 with glioma. The sequencing here drew on PBMCs, taken from a glioma patient whose treatment included an IDH1 peptide vaccine. DNA for the CDR3: TGTGCCAGCAGCTTATGGGGACTAGCGGACTACAATGAGCAGTTCTTC. It yields the protein CASSLWGLADYNEQFF.